The T cell receptor (beta chain) under discussion was sequenced for a study of T cells after posttransplantation cyclophosphamide. This CDR3 has 17 amino acids. Repertoires were generated with immunoSEQ multiplex PCR, while TCRdb's copy carries only in-frame clones and drops some. The profile shows 13,000 to 15,000 clones, approximately 73% of them singletons. The sample consisted of memory CD4+ T cells sorted from PBMCs. This chain links TRBV21-1 with TRBJ1-2; TRBD1 is taken as the D call from the table, unchecked against the DNA. TRBV21-1 is listed as a pseudogene. The clonotype was recovered from a man aged 45-60 years. The CDR3: CASSWRDSIPLTYGYTF. The DNA for the CDR3 is TGTGCCAGCAGCTGGCGGGACAGCATCCCTTTGACCTATGGCTACACCTTC.